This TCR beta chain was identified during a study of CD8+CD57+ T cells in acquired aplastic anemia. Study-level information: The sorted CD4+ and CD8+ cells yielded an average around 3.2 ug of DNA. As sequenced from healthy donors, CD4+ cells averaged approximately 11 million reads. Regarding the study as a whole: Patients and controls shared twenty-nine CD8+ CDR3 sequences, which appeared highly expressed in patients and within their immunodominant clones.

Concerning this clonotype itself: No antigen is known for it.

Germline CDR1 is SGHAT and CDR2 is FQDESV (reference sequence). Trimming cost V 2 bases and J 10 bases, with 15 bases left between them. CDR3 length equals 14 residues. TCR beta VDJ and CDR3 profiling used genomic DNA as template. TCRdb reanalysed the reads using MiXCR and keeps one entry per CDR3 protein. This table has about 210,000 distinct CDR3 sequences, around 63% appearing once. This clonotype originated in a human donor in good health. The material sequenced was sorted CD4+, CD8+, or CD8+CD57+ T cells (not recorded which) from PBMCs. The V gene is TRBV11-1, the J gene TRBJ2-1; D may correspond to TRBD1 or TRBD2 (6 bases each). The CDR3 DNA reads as TGTGCCAGCAGCTTAAGTGGGGGGCGAGGCGAGCAGTTCTTC. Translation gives CASSLSGGRGEQFF.